The 9 T cell receptor beta chains below were found in one sample sequenced in a study of T cell responses to AZD1222 COVID-19 vaccine. Profiled with immunoSEQ multiplex PCR; TCRdb holds only in-frame clones, not every one. The top ten hold about 17% of the sample, which has roughly 120,000 clones, approximately 85% seen once. This specimen consisted of peripheral blood, obtained on day 0 of MenACWY control vaccination. These receptors all come from an adult in good health.

V and J are TRBV7-3 and TRBJ1-2; maybe TRBD1 (5 bases). V lost 5 bases and J lost 4, with 14 bases in between. The CDR3 sequence is 14 residues long. In germline, CDR1 is SGHTA, CDR2 FQGTGA. The CDR3 region is CASSLYAGSYGYTF. DNA of the CDR3: TGTGCCAGCAGCCTTTATGCAGGGTCCTATGGCTACACCTTC.

The chain recombines TRBV28 with TRBJ1-6; no definite D call. The CDR3 extends over 14 amino acids. V lost 4 bases, J lost 10 bases, and 14 bases lay in between. Germline V gives CDR1 MDHEN, CDR2 SYDVKM. The CDR3 sequence: CASSSPPRASPLHF. Written as DNA, the CDR3 is TGTGCCAGCAGTTCTCCACCTAGAGCCTCACCCCTCCACTTT.

This clone showed up just once. The chain employs TRBV3-1 (or the pseudogene TRBV3-2) and TRBJ1-4; D remains ambiguous. The CDR3 loop spans 12 amino acids. Germline CDR1 LGHDT, CDR2 YNNKEL (reference sequence). With 5 bases removed from V and 8 bases from J, the gap between germline ends came to 9 bases. The CDR3 protein is CASSRTFEKLFF. CDR3 in DNA: TGTGCCAGCAGCAGAACTTTCGAAAAACTGTTTTTT.

The chain's CDR3 is CASSFDPQGWFYGYTF. The CDR3 DNA is TGTGCCAGCAGCTTCGATCCACAGGGGTGGTTCTATGGCTACACCTTC. The rearrangement uses TRBV5-4 and TRBJ1-2, with 7 bases that match TRBD1. Germline V gives CDR1 SGHNT, CDR2 YYREEE (reference sequence). V was clipped by 2 bases and J by 4 bases; unmatched bases: 11. The CDR3 runs to 16 residues.

The gene calls are TRBV28 and TRBJ2-7, with D uncertain. This CDR3 contains 10 residues. Looked up from germline, CDR1 is MDHEN and CDR2 is SYDVKM. V was cut by 8 bases and J by 2 bases, with 4 bases left in between. CDR3 nucleotide sequence: TGTGCCAGCGGTCCCTACGAGCAGTACTTC. It translates to CASGPYEQYF.

This chain uses TRBV28 with TRBJ1-2; TRBD1 might be the D (5 bases). This CDR3 comprises 17 residues. The V end was cut by 4 bases, the J end by 4 bases, with 22 bases between. Germline lookup yields CDR1 MDHEN and CDR2 SYDVKM. The CDR3, as DNA: TGTGCCAGCAGTTCGAGACCGCAGGGAATGGCAGCCTATGGCTACACCTTC. Encoded protein: CASSSRPQGMAAYGYTF.

The chain uses TRBV18 and TRBJ2-3; 8 bases agree with TRBD1. The CDR3 has 15 amino acids. Germline CDR1 is KGHSH and CDR2 is LQKENI. V was pared by 6 bases and J by 1 base, with 6 bases of the junction left unmatched. The CDR3 DNA is TGTGCCAGCTCGACAGGGGCTTTGGGCACAGATACGCAGTATTTT. This translates into CASSTGALGTDTQYF.

The rearrangement links TRBV5-4 to TRBJ2-7, with TRBD2 matching 14 bases. Germline CDR1 and CDR2: SGHNT and YYREEE (reference sequence). The CDR3 runs to 15 residues. V was pared by 3 bases and J by 6 bases, with 5 bases of the junction left unmatched. CDR3 loop: CASSSGTSGRIEQYF. In DNA form, the CDR3 reads TGTGCCAGCAGCTCCGGGACTAGCGGGAGAATCGAGCAGTACTTC. Full variable domain (missing parts from reference TRBV5-4 and TRBJ2-7): ETGVTQSPTHLIKTRGQQVTLRCSSQSGHNTVSWYQQALGQGPQFIFQYYREEENGRGNFPPRFSGLQFPNYSSELNVNALELDDSALYLCASSSGTSGRIEQYFGPGTRLTVT.

V usage is TRBV11-2 and J usage is TRBJ1-2; D uncertain. The V end was cut by 4 bases, the J end by 1 base, with 13 bases between. Germline CDR1 reads SGHAT; CDR2 reads FQNNGV. The CDR3 has 15 amino acids. CDR3 protein: CASSSLGRSNYGYTF. The CDR3 DNA reads as TGTGCCAGCAGCTCCCTCGGACGGAGTAACTATGGCTACACCTTC.